These 15 T cell receptor beta chains were all obtained from the same sample, sequenced in a study of blood T cell repertoires in COVID-19. Libraries were prepared by immunoSEQ multiplex PCR; TCRdb keeps only in-frame clonotypes and omits some of them. The sample shows 350,000 or so clones, around 90% of them seen only once. Specimen: PBMCs or T cells enriched from blood (not recorded which). Receptors were obtained from a woman in her twenties or thirties who had recovered from COVID-19.

V and J are TRBV29-1 and TRBJ2-1; 9 bases line up with TRBD2. With 6 bases clipped from V and 4 bases from J, the junction kept 4 bases outside the gene matches. Germline lookup yields CDR1 SQVTM and CDR2 ANQGSEA. This CDR3 spans 13 amino acids. The CDR3 DNA is TGCAGCGTGTGCCTAGCGGGGTACAATGAGCAGTTCTTC. This translates into CSVCLAGYNEQFF.

This clone was observed a few times. The chain is built from TRBV7-3 and TRBJ1-1; possible D gene TRBD1, 6 bases. Trimming took off 2 bases at V and 4 bases at J, with 14 bases between the two ends. This CDR3 is 15 amino acids long. CDR1 and CDR2 from the germline V gene are SGHTA and FQGTGA. The CDR3 region has the DNA TGTGCCAGCAGCTTACGGGGGGCGACGGGCACTGAAGCTTTCTTT. Residues: CASSLRGATGTEAFF.

This clone was seen a handful of times. The chain carries TRBV28 and TRBJ1-1; TRBD1 matches at 8 bases. The V and J ends lost 5 bases and 2 bases, in that order; junction bases with no gene match: 7. CDR3 length equals 15 residues. Germline assignment: CDR1 MDHEN and CDR2 SYDVKM. CDR3 residues: CASSPLGTGNTEAFF. In nucleotides, the CDR3 is TGTGCCAGCAGTCCCCTGGGGACAGGAAACACTGAAGCTTTCTTT.

The chain joins TRBV12-3 or TRBV12-4 to TRBJ1-2; 8 positions agree with TRBD1. The CDR3 loop spans 13 amino acids. Trimming removed 6 bases from V and 3 bases from J; junction bases left unmatched: 3. The CDR3: CASSPGGDYGYTF. DNA of the CDR3: TGTGCCAGCAGCCCAGGGGGCGACTATGGCTACACCTTC.

V and J are TRBV28 and TRBJ1-5; 7 positions agree with TRBD1. V was pared by 6 bases and J by 1 base, with 15 bases of the junction left unmatched. Germline CDR1 and CDR2: MDHEN and SYDVKM. CDR3 length equals 18 residues. DNA for the CDR3: TGTGCCAGCAGCCCTGGGGCAGGGGGAGAGTTCAGCAATCAGCCCCAGCATTTT. Amino acids: CASSPGAGGEFSNQPQHF.

J is TRBJ2-3 and V is TRBV5-1; maybe TRBD1 (5 bases). Trimming took off 0 bases at V and 1 base at J, with 18 bases between the two ends. Looked up from germline, CDR1 is SGHRS and CDR2 is YFSETQ. The CDR3 is 18 amino acids. CDR3 sequence (DNA): TGCGCCAGCAGCTTGGGGGGCCCTTGGGGCGCGGGCACAGATACGCAGTATTTT. Protein sequence: CASSLGGPWGAGTDTQYF.

This chain uses TRBV27 with TRBJ1-2, with D possibly being TRBD1 (5 bases). V was trimmed by 2 bases and J by 8 bases, leaving 9 bases between them. The CDR3 loop spans 12 amino acids. The germline gives CDR1 MNHEY, CDR2 SMNVEV (reference sequence). CDR3 region: CASSLRGRGYTF. The CDR3 nucleotides read TGTGCCAGCAGTTTAAGGGGTAGAGGCTACACCTTC.

The V gene is TRBV6-5, the J gene TRBJ1-4, with TRBD1 as a possible D gene (6 bases). Germline CDR1 and CDR2: MNHEY and SVGAGI. Trimming left V 2 bases short and J 3 bases short, with 13 bases between. The CDR3 has 16 amino acids. CDR3 loop: CASSYVGDRSNEKLFF. The CDR3 DNA sequence: TGTGCCAGCAGTTACGTGGGAGACAGGTCTAATGAAAAACTGTTTTTT.

This clone was observed once. The V gene is TRBV30, the J gene TRBJ2-7; 7 bases agree with TRBD2. Germline V gene sequence: CDR1 GTSNPN, CDR2 SVGIG (reference sequence). V lost 0 bases, J lost 2 bases, and 4 bases stayed unmatched. The CDR3 runs 14 residues. CDR3 loop: CAWSVGGTTYEQYF. As DNA, the CDR3 is TGTGCCTGGAGTGTCGGGGGGACTACCTACGAGCAGTACTTC.

The chain employs TRBV5-6 and TRBJ1-1; D may be TRBD1 (6 bases). This CDR3 comprises 13 residues. The germline V and J ends were trimmed by 8 bases and 0 bases, with 11 bases remaining between them. Germline values: CDR1 SGHDT, CDR2 YYEEEE. The CDR3 is CASRQAMNTEAFF. DNA of the CDR3: TGTGCCAGTAGACAGGCGATGAACACTGAAGCTTTCTTT.

The chain carries TRBV6-1 and TRBJ1-4; D not certain. V was pared by 1 base and J by 6 bases, with 9 bases between. This CDR3 is built from 14 residues. In germline, CDR1 is MNHNS, CDR2 SASEGT. The chain's CDR3 is CASSEGTVDEKLFF. The CDR3 DNA reads TGTGCCAGCAGTGAAGGTACGGTGGATGAAAAACTGTTTTTT.

The chain has TRBV7-2 and TRBJ1-1; 7 bases match TRBD1. Germline V CDR1 and CDR2: SGHTA, FQGNSA. The junction had 4 bases not matched to a gene; V was cut back by 3 bases and J by 3 bases. The CDR3 covers 14 residues. CDR3: CASSLGTVYTEAFF. The CDR3 nucleotides are TGTGCCAGCAGCTTGGGGACAGTCTACACTGAAGCTTTCTTT.

J is TRBJ2-5 and V is TRBV5-1; possible D gene TRBD2, 6 bases. Between the trimmed V and J ends, which lost 4 bases and 2 bases, there was a span of 18 bases. This CDR3 spans 16 amino acids. Germline loops: CDR1 SGHRS, CDR2 YFSETQ. The CDR3 DNA follows: TGCGCCAGCAGCCCTCCTCAGACTAGACCACAAGAGACCCAGTACTTC. Translated, it gives CASSPPQTRPQETQYF.

This clone occurred a few times. The gene calls are TRBV3-1 (or the pseudogene TRBV3-2) and TRBJ1-1; D not certain. The CDR3 has 13 amino acids. The V end lost 4 bases, the J end lost 5 bases, and 11 bases lay between the germline ends. The germline gives CDR1 LGHDT, CDR2 YNNKEL (reference sequence). The CDR3 protein is CASSLSVTTEAFF. The CDR3 DNA follows: TGTGCCAGCAGCCTAAGCGTAACGACTGAAGCTTTCTTT.

This chain uses TRBV11-2 with TRBJ2-2; D possibly corresponds to TRBD2 (5 bases). Germline V gene lookup returns CDR1 SGHAT and CDR2 FQNNGV. V was shortened by 1 base and J by 4 bases, with 19 bases between the two germline ends. CDR3 length: 18 amino acids. Here the CDR3 DNA reads TGTGCCAGCAGCTTAGCGTTGTTGCGGCCCGCGGGCACCGGGGAGCTGTTTTTT. It encodes CASSLALLRPAGTGELFF.